Reported below is one T cell receptor beta chain. Its specific antigen is unknown. Base qualities were left out, and no much larger clone turns up one base away. The donors belonged to the validation cohort of around 130 subjects, which was separate from the approximately 610-subject first cohort. The protocol used for the library was the immunoSEQ multiplex PCR assay. Per the source publication's procedure: To diagnose cytomegalovirus status from the catalog of TCR beta chain sequences, a statistical classification framework was built. In TCRdb, the immuneACCESS table is reduced to in-frame sequences with V and J assigned. These tables do not hold every clone; where another copy was compared, an unresolved V gene accounts for under half, and the others remain unexplained. For V, J and clone size, that table is used; D and trimming come from the DNA. For this sample the table gives over 120,000 clones, of which 89% were detected only once. The ten largest clones take up about 8.2% of the sample.

Trimming at the junction amounts to 3 bases on V and 0 bases on J, and the germline ends lie 12 bases apart. Taken from the germline V gene (reference sequence), the CDR1 and CDR2 loops are LNHDA and SQIVND. The CDR3 starts with the cysteine, ends with the phenylalanine, and has 16 residues. Only the CDR3 DNA is retained, 48 bases long and in frame from the first base. This sample is part of a study of cytomegalovirus exposure and HLA in healthy donors (dated by TCRdb to 2015 to 2018). Notes on the research overall: A later analysis indicated that the roughly 130 validation repertoires were generated on the platform also employed for the 700 or so repertoires of the first cohort. The aim of the study was to test whether cataloging public T cell receptors could identify signatures of past pathogen exposure. To predict cytomegalovirus infection status, the study combined high-throughput TCR immunosequencing, statistical association of individual TCRs with disease status, and machine learning. A separate validation cohort of approximately 120 different subjects was used in addition to the 666-subject first cohort.

What the authors observed across the whole study: In both the original and validation cohorts, the classifier was reported to diagnose cytomegalovirus status with high specificity and sensitivity. Across donors, most TCR sequences were observed very rarely, whereas some public TCRs were present in many individuals. The validation cohort had no HLA typing available for a later analysis, so co-occurrence within that cohort was assessed over all 130 or so repertoires. In a later analysis, TCRs clustered in the first cohort were found to also tend to co-occur in the roughly 120 validation repertoires, with approximately 95% of cluster scores above 0. The study gave a list of under 200 TCR beta chains associated with cytomegalovirus. According to the authors, the approach could potentially be generalized to other disease states and immunological phenotypes. In vitro tests confirmed that three of the cytomegalovirus-associated TCR beta chains recognize cytomegalovirus antigens.

The rearrangement joined TRBV19 to TRBJ1-5; tentative D gene TRBD1, with 5 bases matching. The specimen was PBMCs. This clonotype was obtained from a woman between 18 and 29 years old in good health and CMV-seropositive. CDR3 loop: CASSISRGTSNQPQHF. The nucleotide sequence reads TGTGCCAGTAGTATCTCGCGGGGGACTAGCAATCAGCCCCAGCATTTT.